This T cell receptor (beta chain) was sequenced in a study of human T cells and chemical hapten exposure. Study-wide background: Minor pooled library volume differences mainly drove per-sample TCR yield variation.

TCRdb re-called the RACE reads with MiXCR, one entry per CDR3 protein. The profile covers 210,000 or so distinct CDR3 sequences, with around 25% appearing a single time and roughly 2.4% taken by the ten largest. CDR3 length: 14 amino acids. The trim removed 1 base at V and 8 bases at J, leaving 4 bases unmatched. Per the germline V gene, CDR1 is SGHTA and CDR2 is FQGNSA. Indicated time point: patch test 3, about 24 weeks after DPC sensitization. Regarding treatment: therapeutic diphenylcyclopropenone sensitization with weekly scalp DPC. This clonotype has a handful of counts. The input for sequencing was whole blood, taken in connection with sensitization to the hapten diphenylcyclopropenone (DPC). The origin of this receptor is a middle-aged woman with alopecia areata. Some clones in this sample may be carry-over from other donors' samples. The chain carries TRBV7-2 and TRBJ2-3, with 9 positions matching TRBD1. The CDR3 is CASSLGRQGGTQYF. CDR3 bases: TGTGCCAGCAGCTTAGGCCGACAGGGGGGTACGCAGTATTTT. Full variable domain (missing parts from reference TRBV7-2 and TRBJ2-3): GAGVSQSPSNKVTEKGKDVELRCDPISGHTALYWYRQSLGQGLEFLIYFQGNSAPDKSGLPSDRFSAERTGGSVSTLTIQRTQQEDSAVYLCASSLGRQGGTQYFGPGTRLTVL.